The rows below give T cell receptor beta chains drawn from one sample of a study of yellow fever vaccine responses in identical twins. A single record per CDR3 protein comes from TCRdb applying MiXCR to the RT-PCR reads. Of 200 to 250 distinct CDR3 sequences listed, approximately 57% were seen once; the top ten hold 40%. The input for sequencing was T cells from blood (PBMCs), unsorted or a sorted subset (not recorded which), taken before or after yellow fever vaccination (not recorded which). The origin of the receptors is a female donor who received the yellow fever vaccine. Each CDR3 is given with its conserved first and last residue. D genes are given only for firm matches. Size tells how often a clone was seen, or its class if it is expanded.

>.|few|TRBV4-1|TRBJ2-7
CASSQDGGVIYEQYF
TGCGCCAGCAGCCAAGATGGGGGCGTGATCTACGAGCAGTACTTC
>.|few|TRBV6-5|TRBJ1-1
CASSYVPGALNTEAFF
TGTGCCAGCAGTTACGTTCCAGGGGCTTTGAACACTGAAGCTTTCTTT